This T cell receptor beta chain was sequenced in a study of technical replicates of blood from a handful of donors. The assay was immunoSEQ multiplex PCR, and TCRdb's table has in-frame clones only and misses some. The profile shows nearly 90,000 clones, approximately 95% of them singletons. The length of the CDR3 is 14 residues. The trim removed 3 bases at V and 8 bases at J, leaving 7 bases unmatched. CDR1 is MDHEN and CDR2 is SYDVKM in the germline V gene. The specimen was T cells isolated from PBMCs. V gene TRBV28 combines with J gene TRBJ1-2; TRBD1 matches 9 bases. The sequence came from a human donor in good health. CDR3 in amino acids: CASSFAGQGSGYTF. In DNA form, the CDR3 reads TGTGCCAGCAGTTTTGCCGGACAGGGGAGCGGCTACACCTTC.